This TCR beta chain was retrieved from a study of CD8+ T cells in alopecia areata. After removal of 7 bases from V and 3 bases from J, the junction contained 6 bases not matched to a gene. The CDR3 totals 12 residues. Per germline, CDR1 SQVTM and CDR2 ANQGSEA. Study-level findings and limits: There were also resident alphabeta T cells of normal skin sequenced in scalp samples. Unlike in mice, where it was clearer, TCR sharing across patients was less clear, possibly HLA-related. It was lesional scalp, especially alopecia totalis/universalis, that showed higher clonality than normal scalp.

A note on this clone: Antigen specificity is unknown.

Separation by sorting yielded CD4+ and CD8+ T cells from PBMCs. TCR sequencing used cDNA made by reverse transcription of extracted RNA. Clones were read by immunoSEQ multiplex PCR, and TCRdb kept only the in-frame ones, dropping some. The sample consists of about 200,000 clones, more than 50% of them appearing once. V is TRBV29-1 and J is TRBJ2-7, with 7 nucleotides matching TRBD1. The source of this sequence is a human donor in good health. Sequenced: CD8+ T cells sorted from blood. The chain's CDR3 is CSGQGISYEQYF. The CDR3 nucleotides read TGCAGCGGACAGGGTATAAGCTACGAGCAGTACTTC.